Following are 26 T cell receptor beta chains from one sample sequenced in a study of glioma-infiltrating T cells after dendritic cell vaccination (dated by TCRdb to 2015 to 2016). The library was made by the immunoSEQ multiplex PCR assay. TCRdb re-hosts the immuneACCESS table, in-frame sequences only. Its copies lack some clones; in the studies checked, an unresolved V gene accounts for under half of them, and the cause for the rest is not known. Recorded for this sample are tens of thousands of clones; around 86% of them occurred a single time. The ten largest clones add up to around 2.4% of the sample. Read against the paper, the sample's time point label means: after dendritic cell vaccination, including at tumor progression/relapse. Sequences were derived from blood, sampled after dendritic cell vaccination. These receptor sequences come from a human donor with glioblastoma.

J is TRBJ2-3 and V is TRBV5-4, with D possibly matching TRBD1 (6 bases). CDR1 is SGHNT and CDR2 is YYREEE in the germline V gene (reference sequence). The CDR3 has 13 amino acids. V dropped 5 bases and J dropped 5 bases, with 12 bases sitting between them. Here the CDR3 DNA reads TGTGCCAGCAGTTTAGGACAGCGAGATACGCAGTATTTT. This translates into CASSLGQRDTQYF.

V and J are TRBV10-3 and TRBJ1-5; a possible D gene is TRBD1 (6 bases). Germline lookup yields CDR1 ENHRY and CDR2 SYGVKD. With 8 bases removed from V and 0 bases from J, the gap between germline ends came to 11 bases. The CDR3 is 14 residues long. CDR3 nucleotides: TGTGCCATCTCCGGGGGGCTTAGCAATCAGCCCCAGCATTTT. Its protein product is CAISGGLSNQPQHF.

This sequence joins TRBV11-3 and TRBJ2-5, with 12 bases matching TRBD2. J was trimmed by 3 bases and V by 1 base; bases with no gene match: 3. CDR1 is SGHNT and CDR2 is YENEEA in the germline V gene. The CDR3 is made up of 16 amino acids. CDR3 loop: CASSLGGLAGKETQYF. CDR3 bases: TGTGCCAGCAGCTTAGGTGGACTAGCGGGAAAAGAGACCCAGTACTTC.

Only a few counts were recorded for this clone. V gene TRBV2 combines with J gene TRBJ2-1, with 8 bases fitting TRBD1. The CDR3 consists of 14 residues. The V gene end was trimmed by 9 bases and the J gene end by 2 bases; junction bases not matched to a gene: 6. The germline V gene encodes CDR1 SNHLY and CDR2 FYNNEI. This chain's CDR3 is CASRQGPTYNEQFF. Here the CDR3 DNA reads TGTGCCAGTCGACAGGGGCCGACCTACAATGAGCAGTTCTTC.

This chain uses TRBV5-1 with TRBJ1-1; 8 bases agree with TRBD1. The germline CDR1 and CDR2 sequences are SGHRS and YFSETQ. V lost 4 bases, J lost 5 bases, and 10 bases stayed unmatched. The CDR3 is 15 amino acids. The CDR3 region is CASSQMTGEGTEAFF. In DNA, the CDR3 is TGCGCCAGCAGCCAAATGACAGGGGAAGGGACTGAAGCTTTCTTT.

This chain's CDR3 is CASSQVGGTFVSGNTIYF. The CDR3 DNA follows: TGTGCCAGCAGCCAAGTCGGGGGAACATTTGTCTCTGGAAACACCATATATTTT. The J gene is TRBJ1-3, the V gene TRBV4-2; TRBD1 might be the D (5 bases). In germline, CDR1 is LGHNA, CDR2 YNFKEQ. Trimming cost V 1 base and J 0 bases, with 16 bases left between them. The CDR3 loop spans 18 amino acids.

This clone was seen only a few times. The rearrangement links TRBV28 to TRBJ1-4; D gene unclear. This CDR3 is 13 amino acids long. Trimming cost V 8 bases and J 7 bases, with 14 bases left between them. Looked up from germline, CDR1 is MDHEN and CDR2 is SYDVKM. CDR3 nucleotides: TGTGCCAGCCTGGGGTGGGGAGGTGAAAAACTGTTTTTT. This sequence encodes CASLGWGGEKLFF.

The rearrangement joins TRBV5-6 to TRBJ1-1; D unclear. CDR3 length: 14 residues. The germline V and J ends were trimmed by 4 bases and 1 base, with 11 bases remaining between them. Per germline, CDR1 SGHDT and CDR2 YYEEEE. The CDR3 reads CASSRIRRNTEAFF. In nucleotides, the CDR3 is TGTGCCAGCAGCCGAATTAGGAGGAACACTGAAGCTTTCTTT.

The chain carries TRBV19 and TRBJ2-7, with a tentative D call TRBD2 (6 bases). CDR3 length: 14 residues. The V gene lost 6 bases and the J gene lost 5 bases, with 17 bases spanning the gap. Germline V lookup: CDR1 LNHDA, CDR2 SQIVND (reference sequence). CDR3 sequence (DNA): TGTGCCAGTAGCCCCTCGGGGGAGGTAAACGAGCAGTACTTC. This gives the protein CASSPSGEVNEQYF.

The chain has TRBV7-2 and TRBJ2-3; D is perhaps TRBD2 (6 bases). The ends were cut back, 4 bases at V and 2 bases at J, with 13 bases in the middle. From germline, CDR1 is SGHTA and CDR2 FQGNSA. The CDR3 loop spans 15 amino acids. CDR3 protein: CASSSDGTSTDTQYF. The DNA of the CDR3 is TGTGCCAGCAGCTCCGATGGGACTTCCACAGATACGCAGTATTTT.

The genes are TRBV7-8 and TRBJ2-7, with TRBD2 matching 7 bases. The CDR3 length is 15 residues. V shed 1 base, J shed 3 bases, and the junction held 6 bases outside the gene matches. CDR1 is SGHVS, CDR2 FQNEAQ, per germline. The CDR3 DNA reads TGTGCCAGCAGCTTAGTAGGCGGGGGAGTCTACGAGCAGTACTTC. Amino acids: CASSLVGGGVYEQYF.

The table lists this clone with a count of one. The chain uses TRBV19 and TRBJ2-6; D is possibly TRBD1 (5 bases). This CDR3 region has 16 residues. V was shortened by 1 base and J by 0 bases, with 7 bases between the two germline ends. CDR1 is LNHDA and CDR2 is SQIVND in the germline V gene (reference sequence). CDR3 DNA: TGTGCCAGTAGTATAGGTACAGGCTCTGGGGCCAACGTCCTGACTTTC. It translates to CASSIGTGSGANVLTF. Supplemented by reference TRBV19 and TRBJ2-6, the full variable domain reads DGGITQSPKYLFRKEGQNVTLSCEQNLNHDAMYWYRQDPGQGLRLIYYSQIVNDFQKGDIAEGYSVSREKKESFPLTVTSAQKNPTAFYLCASSIGTGSGANVLTFGAGSRLTVL.

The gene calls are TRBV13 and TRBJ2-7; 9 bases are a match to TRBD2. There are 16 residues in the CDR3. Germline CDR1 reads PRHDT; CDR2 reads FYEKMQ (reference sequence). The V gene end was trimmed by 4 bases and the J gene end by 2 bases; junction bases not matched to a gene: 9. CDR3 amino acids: CASSSQRSGRPYEQYF. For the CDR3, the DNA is TGTGCCAGCAGCTCCCAAAGAAGCGGGAGGCCCTACGAGCAGTACTTC. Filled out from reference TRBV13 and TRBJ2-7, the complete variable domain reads AAGVIQSPRHLIKEKRETATLKCYPIPRHDTVYWYQQGPGQDPQFLISFYEKMQSDKGSIPDRFSAQQFSDYHSELNMSSLELGDSALYFCASSSQRSGRPYEQYFGPGTRLTVT.

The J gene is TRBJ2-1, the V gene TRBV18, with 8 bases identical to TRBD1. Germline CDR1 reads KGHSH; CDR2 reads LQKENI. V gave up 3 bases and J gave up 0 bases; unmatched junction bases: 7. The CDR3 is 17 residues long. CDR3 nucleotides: TGTGCCAGCTCACCCGAGGACAGGGCCTACTCCTACAATGAGCAGTTCTTC. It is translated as CASSPEDRAYSYNEQFF.

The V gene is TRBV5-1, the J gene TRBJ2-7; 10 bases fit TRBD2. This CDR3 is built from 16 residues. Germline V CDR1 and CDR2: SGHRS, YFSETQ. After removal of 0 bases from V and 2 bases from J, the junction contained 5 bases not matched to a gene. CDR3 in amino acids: CASSLEPSGGPYEQYF. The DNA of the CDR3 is TGCGCCAGCAGCTTGGAACCTAGCGGGGGTCCCTACGAGCAGTACTTC.

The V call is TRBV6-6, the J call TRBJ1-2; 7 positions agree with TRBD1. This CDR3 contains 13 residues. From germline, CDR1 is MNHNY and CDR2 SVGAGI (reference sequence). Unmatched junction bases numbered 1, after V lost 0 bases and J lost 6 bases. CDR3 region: CASSYSGTDGYTF. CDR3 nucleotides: TGTGCCAGCAGTTACTCCGGGACAGATGGCTACACCTTC.

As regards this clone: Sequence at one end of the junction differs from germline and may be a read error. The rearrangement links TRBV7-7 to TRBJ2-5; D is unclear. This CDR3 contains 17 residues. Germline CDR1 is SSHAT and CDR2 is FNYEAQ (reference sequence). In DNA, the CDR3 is TGTGCTAGCAGCTTAGGGTTAGGATTGCAAGAGGTGGAGACCCAGTACTTC. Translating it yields CASSLGLGLQEVETQYF.

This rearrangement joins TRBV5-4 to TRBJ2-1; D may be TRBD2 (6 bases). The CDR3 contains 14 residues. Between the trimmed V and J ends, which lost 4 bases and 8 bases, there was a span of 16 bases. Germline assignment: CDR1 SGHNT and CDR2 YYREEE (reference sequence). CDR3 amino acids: CASSPGTPPHEQFF. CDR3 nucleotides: TGTGCCAGCAGCCCCGGGACTCCCCCCCATGAGCAGTTCTTC.

This CDR3 is CASSGQVQETQYF. CDR3 DNA: TGCGCCAGCAGCGGGCAGGTCCAAGAGACCCAGTACTTC. The V and J genes are TRBV5-1 and TRBJ2-5; the D is unclear. The V gene's germline CDR1 is SGHRS and CDR2 YFSETQ. The CDR3 totals 13 residues. V lost 4 bases, J lost 1 base, and 8 bases lay in between. The complete variable domain, with remaining parts taken from reference TRBV5-1 and TRBJ2-5, reads KAGVTQTPRYLIKTRGQQVTLSCSPISGHRSVSWYQQTPGQGLQFLFEYFSETQRNKGNFPGRFSGRQFSNSRSEMNVSTLELGDSALYLCASSGQVQETQYFGPGTRLLVL.

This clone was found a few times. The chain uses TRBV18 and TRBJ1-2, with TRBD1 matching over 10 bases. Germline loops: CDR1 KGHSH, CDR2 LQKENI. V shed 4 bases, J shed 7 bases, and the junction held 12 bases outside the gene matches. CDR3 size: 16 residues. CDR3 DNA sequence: TGTGCCAGCTCACAAACCGGGACAGGGGAAATAGGTGGCTACACCTTC. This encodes CASSQTGTGEIGGYTF.

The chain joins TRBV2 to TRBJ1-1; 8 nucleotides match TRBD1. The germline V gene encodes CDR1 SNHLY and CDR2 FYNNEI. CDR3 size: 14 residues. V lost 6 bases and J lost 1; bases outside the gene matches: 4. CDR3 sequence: CASRKDRANTEAFF. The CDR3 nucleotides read TGTGCCAGCAGAAAGGACAGGGCGAACACTGAAGCTTTCTTT.

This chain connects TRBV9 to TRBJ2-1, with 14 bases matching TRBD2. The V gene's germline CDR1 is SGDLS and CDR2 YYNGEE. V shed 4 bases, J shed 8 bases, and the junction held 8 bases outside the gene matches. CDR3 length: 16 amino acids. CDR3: CASSPGTSGRVYEQFF. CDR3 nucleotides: TGTGCCAGCAGCCCCGGGACTAGCGGGAGAGTCTATGAGCAGTTCTTC.

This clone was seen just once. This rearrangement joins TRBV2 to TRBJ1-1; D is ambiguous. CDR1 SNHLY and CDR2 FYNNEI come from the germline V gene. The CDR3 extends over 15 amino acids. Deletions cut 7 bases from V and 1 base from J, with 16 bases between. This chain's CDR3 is CASTGSRHTNTEAFF. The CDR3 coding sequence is TGTGCCAGCACCGGAAGCCGACACACGAACACTGAAGCTTTCTTT.

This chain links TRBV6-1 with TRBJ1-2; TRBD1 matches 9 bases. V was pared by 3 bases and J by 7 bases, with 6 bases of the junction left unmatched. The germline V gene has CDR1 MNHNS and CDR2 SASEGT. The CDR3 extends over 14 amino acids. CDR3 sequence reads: CASSDRGQGSGYTF. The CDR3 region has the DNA TGTGCCAGCAGTGACCGAGGACAGGGGTCTGGCTACACCTTC.

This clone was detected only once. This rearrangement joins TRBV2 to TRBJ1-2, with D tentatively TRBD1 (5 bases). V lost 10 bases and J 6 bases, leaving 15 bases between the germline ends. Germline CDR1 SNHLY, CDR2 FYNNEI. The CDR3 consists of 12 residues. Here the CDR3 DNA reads TGTGCCACCCGCTACGGAGGGGATGGCTACACCTTC. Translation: CATRYGGDGYTF.

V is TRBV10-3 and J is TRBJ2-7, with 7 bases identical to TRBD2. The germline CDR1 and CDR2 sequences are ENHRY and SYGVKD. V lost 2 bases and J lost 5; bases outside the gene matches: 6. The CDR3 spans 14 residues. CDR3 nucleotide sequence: TGTGCCATCAGTGAGAGGGGAGGGCTGAACGAGCAGTACTTC. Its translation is CAISERGGLNEQYF.